This TCR beta chain was captured by sequencing in a study of HIV-infected patients and healthy controls. Using its own MiXCR run on the 5' RACE reads, TCRdb lists one record per CDR3 protein. The sample has 60,000 to 75,000 distinct CDR3 sequences, about 16% seen once. This sequence was found in a human donor in good health. The specimen sequenced was CD4+ T cells from blood.

Here the CDR3 DNA reads TGTGCCAGCAGTTTAACCCGGACGAGTGAGCAGTACTTC. As protein: CASSLTRTSEQYF. This chain uses TRBV27 with TRBJ2-7; D ambiguous. Trimming took off 2 bases at V and 7 bases at J, with 12 bases between the two ends. The CDR3 has 13 residues. CDR1 and CDR2 (germline): MNHEY, SMNVEV (reference sequence).